The 26 T cell receptor beta chains below were found in one sample sequenced in a study of cytomegalovirus exposure and HLA in healthy donors. The PCR ran on 60 Vbeta and 13 Jbeta primers. Clones were sequenced by immunoSEQ multiplex PCR, and TCRdb holds only the in-frame ones, with some missing. The data hold 90,000 to 110,000 clones, with under 85% observed a single time. Sequenced material: PBMCs. Receptors were obtained from a man younger than 35 in good health and CMV-seronegative.

The chain employs TRBV6-4 and TRBJ2-2; 14 bases line up with TRBD2. V dropped 5 bases and J dropped 3; count of bases not matched to a gene: 8. The CDR3 runs to 18 residues. The germline V gene encodes CDR1 MRHNA and CDR2 SNTAGT. The CDR3 DNA follows: TGTGCCAGCAGTCTTGGACTAGCGGGAGGAGGTGACACCGGGGAGCTGTTTTTT. Its translation: CASSLGLAGGGDTGELFF.

The chain links TRBV27 to TRBJ1-2, with 7 positions matching TRBD1. The CDR3 is 12 residues long. V shed 6 bases and J 3 bases; nucleotides not matched to a gene: 1. Germline CDR1 is MNHEY and CDR2 is SMNVEV (reference sequence). Written as DNA, the CDR3 is TGTGCCAGCAGGACAGGGTACTATGGCTACACCTTC. Translation: CASRTGYYGYTF.

J is TRBJ1-2 and V is TRBV6-4; D is ambiguous. Germline lookup yields CDR1 MRHNA and CDR2 SNTAGT. Between the trimmed V and J ends, which lost 0 bases and 0 bases, there was a span of 2 bases. The CDR3 is 13 amino acids. The CDR3 protein is CASSDSANYGYTF. DNA of the CDR3: TGTGCCAGCAGTGACTCCGCTAACTATGGCTACACCTTC.

The CDR3 bases are TGTGCCAGCAGTGACCTAGCGGTCGCCTACAATGAGCAGTTCTTC. This gives the protein CASSDLAVAYNEQFF. V usage is TRBV2 and J usage is TRBJ2-1, with 7 bases lining up with TRBD2. With V trimmed by 3 bases and J by 2 bases, 4 bases remained unmatched. Germline CDR1 is SNHLY and CDR2 is FYNNEI. The CDR3 totals 15 residues.

The chain recombines TRBV19 with TRBJ1-1, with 9 bases aligning to TRBD1. J gave up 12 bases and V 10 bases, and 12 bases lay outside the gene matches. This CDR3 spans 12 amino acids. Germline loops: CDR1 LNHDA, CDR2 SQIVND (reference sequence). CDR3 DNA: TGTGCCACCAAGTCCGGGACAGGGTGGTCTTTCTTT. This sequence encodes CATKSGTGWSFF.

The chain is built from TRBV11-3 and TRBJ2-5; 7 bases fit TRBD2. The germline V gene has CDR1 SGHNT and CDR2 YENEEA. The CDR3 extends over 15 amino acids. With V trimmed by 4 bases and J by 1 base, 6 bases remained unmatched. CDR3 DNA: TGTGCCAGCAGCTCAAAAGGACTAGGCCAAGAGACCCAGTACTTC. Protein sequence: CASSSKGLGQETQYF.

The genes are TRBV28 and TRBJ1-2; 7 nucleotides agree with TRBD1. After removal of 4 bases from V and 8 bases from J, the junction contained 13 bases not matched to a gene. The CDR3 contains 15 residues. CDR1 MDHEN and CDR2 SYDVKM come from the germline V gene. CDR3 nucleotide sequence: TGTGCCAGCAGTTCCAAAAAAGCAGGGGGTCGGGGCTACACCTTC. Translation gives CASSSKKAGGRGYTF.

This chain joins TRBV6-6 and TRBJ2-2, with D perhaps matching TRBD2 (5 bases). The CDR3 totals 13 residues. Germline values: CDR1 MNHNY, CDR2 SVGAGI (reference sequence). Trimming cost V 6 bases and J 6 bases, with 11 bases left between them. CDR3 region: CASSLGESGELFF. For the CDR3, the DNA is TGTGCCAGCAGCCTCGGGGAATCCGGGGAGCTGTTTTTT.

The V and J genes are TRBV11-1 and TRBJ2-1, with 7 bases aligning to TRBD1. The CDR3 is made up of 14 amino acids. From germline, CDR1 is SGHAT and CDR2 FQDESV (reference sequence). Trimming cost V 5 bases and J 6 bases; bases outside gene matches: 7. The CDR3 region has the DNA TGTGCCAGCAGCCCCGGGGACAGAACCAATGAGCAGTTCTTC. Translated, it gives CASSPGDRTNEQFF.

This clone is a singleton in its sample. V usage is TRBV11-2 and J usage is TRBJ2-7; TRBD2 is a possible D gene (5 bases). Germline lookup yields CDR1 SGHAT and CDR2 FQNNGV. Trimming shortened V by 10 bases and J by 6 bases, and 16 bases separated the two germline ends. The CDR3 contains 12 residues. The CDR3 DNA sequence: TGTGCCACCAAAAGAGAGGGAGTCGAGCAGTACTTC. It is translated as CATKREGVEQYF.

The chain has TRBV4-3 and TRBJ2-7; 10 nucleotides agree with TRBD1. The CDR3 covers 15 residues. The junction had 2 bases not matched to a gene; V was cut back by 2 bases and J by 1 base. Germline loops: CDR1 LGHNA, CDR2 YSLEER. DNA of the CDR3: TGCGCCAGCAGCCAAAGGGACAGGGGTTCCTACGAGCAGTACTTC. Protein: CASSQRDRGSYEQYF.

J is TRBJ1-3 and V is TRBV7-2; possible D gene TRBD1, 6 bases. V lost 5 bases to trimming and J lost 0 bases, with 11 bases between them. The germline gives CDR1 SGHTA, CDR2 FQGNSA. The length of the CDR3 is 15 residues. The DNA for the CDR3 is TGTGCCAGCAGCCTCGACAGGACCTCTGGAAACACCATATATTTT. Translating it yields CASSLDRTSGNTIYF.

The table lists this clone with a count of one. The V call is TRBV11-3, the J call TRBJ2-7; 14 nucleotides agree with TRBD2. V shed 5 bases, J shed 5 bases, and the junction held 8 bases outside the gene matches. Per germline, CDR1 SGHNT and CDR2 YENEEA. This CDR3 has 16 residues. The CDR3: CASSPPGLAGVDEQYF. CDR3 nucleotides: TGTGCCAGCAGCCCCCCGGGACTAGCGGGAGTCGACGAGCAGTACTTC.

This clone was observed a handful of times. V gene TRBV5-6 combines with J gene TRBJ1-4; TRBD1 might be the D (5 bases). There are 14 residues in the CDR3. Germline CDR1 is SGHDT and CDR2 is YYEEEE. V lost 0 bases and J lost 5, with 8 bases in between. The CDR3 protein is CASSLGQLNEKLFF. CDR3 bases: TGTGCCAGCAGCTTGGGACAGTTGAATGAAAAACTGTTTTTT. The complete variable domain, with remaining parts taken from reference TRBV5-6 and TRBJ1-4, reads DAGVTQSPTHLIKTRGQQVTLRCSPKSGHDTVSWYQQALGQGPQFIFQYYEEEERQRGNFPDRFSGHQFPNYSSELNVNALLLGDSALYLCASSLGQLNEKLFFGSGTQLSVL.

CDR3 residues: CASSLRGWDSYNEQFF. The DNA for the CDR3 is TGTGCCAGCAGCTTAAGGGGTTGGGACTCTTACAATGAGCAGTTCTTC. The chain uses TRBV7-3 and TRBJ2-1, with a possible D match to TRBD2 (6 bases). This CDR3 has 16 amino acids. Trimming cost V 1 base and J 4 bases, with 14 bases left between them. Per the germline V gene, CDR1 is SGHTA and CDR2 is FQGTGA.

Here the CDR3 DNA reads TGTGCCACCAGTGCAACTAGCGAAATTTACAATGAGCAGTTCTTC. Translated: CATSATSEIYNEQFF. The chain carries TRBV15 and TRBJ2-1; the match to TRBD2 covers 7 bases. Germline CDR1 reads LNHNV; CDR2 reads YYDKDF (reference sequence). The CDR3 loop spans 15 amino acids. V lost 6 bases, J lost 4 bases, and 9 bases stayed unmatched.

The rearrangement uses TRBV5-1 and TRBJ2-6, with 7 bases lining up with TRBD1. The CDR3 is 17 amino acids. Germline-derived CDR1 and CDR2 are SGHRS and YFSETQ. V shed 4 bases and J 0 bases; nucleotides not matched to a gene: 7. CDR3: CASSPTGQNSGANVLTF. CDR3 coding DNA: TGCGCCAGCAGCCCGACGGGACAGAACTCTGGGGCCAACGTCCTGACTTTC.

The rearrangement links TRBV5-6 to TRBJ2-1, with D possibly being TRBD1 (5 bases). Deletions cut 4 bases from V and 9 bases from J, with 17 bases between. This CDR3 contains 14 residues. Per germline, CDR1 SGHDT and CDR2 YYEEEE. The CDR3 region is CASSLEGARTEQFF. The CDR3 DNA follows: TGTGCCAGCAGCCTGGAAGGGGCTAGGACTGAGCAGTTCTTC.

The rearrangement links TRBV5-6 to TRBJ2-3, with TRBD2 matching 9 bases. Germline V gene lookup returns CDR1 SGHDT and CDR2 YYEEEE. V lost 0 bases to trimming and J lost 4 bases; unmatched junction nucleotides: 3. This CDR3 has 15 amino acids. The CDR3 region has the DNA TGTGCCAGCAGCTTGGGTAGCGGGAGCGCAGATACGCAGTATTTT. Its translation: CASSLGSGSADTQYF.

In DNA, the CDR3 is TGTGCCAGCAGCTCTCCCTGGGACATTCTAAGTCCGAACTATGGCTACACCTTC. Residues: CASSSPWDILSPNYGYTF. The chain combines TRBV11-2 with TRBJ1-2; perhaps TRBD1 as D (6 bases). The V end was cut by 4 bases, the J end by 2 bases, with 23 bases between. CDR1 is SGHAT and CDR2 is FQNNGV in the germline V gene. This CDR3 spans 18 amino acids.

CDR3 sequence: CASSDRTGGEQYF. The CDR3 DNA reads TGTGCCAGCAGCGACCGGACAGGGGGCGAGCAGTACTTC. This chain joins TRBV9 and TRBJ2-7, with 10 bases that match TRBD1. CDR3 length: 13 amino acids. J lost 6 bases, V lost 3 bases, and 3 bases had no gene match. Germline lookup yields CDR1 SGDLS and CDR2 YYNGEE. Full variable domain (rest looked up from reference TRBV9 and TRBJ2-7): DSGVTQTPKHLITATGQRVTLRCSPRSGDLSVYWYQQSLDQGLQFLIQYYNGEERAKGNILERFSAQQFPDLHSELNLSSLELGDSALYFCASSDRTGGEQYFGPGTRLTVT.

This clone was seen once. The V gene is TRBV15, the J gene TRBJ2-5; D might be TRBD1 (5 bases). The germline CDR1 and CDR2 sequences are LNHNV and YYDKDF (reference sequence). This CDR3 is built from 15 residues. Trimming cost V 0 bases and J 2 bases, with 10 bases left between them. CDR3 loop: CATSRDQTEQETQYF. CDR3 DNA sequence: TGTGCCACCAGCAGAGATCAGACAGAGCAAGAGACCCAGTACTTC.

V usage is TRBV7-9 and J usage is TRBJ2-3; 8 positions match TRBD2. CDR3 length: 14 amino acids. CDR1 and CDR2 (germline): SEHNR, FQNEAQ (reference sequence). The V segment lost 5 bases and the J segment 3 bases; nucleotides outside the gene matches: 4. The CDR3 loop is CASSPGLATDTQYF. The CDR3 DNA sequence: TGTGCCAGCAGCCCCGGACTAGCTACAGATACGCAGTATTTT.

V gene TRBV10-3 combines with J gene TRBJ1-1, with D maybe TRBD1 (5 bases). Trimming removed 4 bases from V and 2 bases from J, with 11 bases in between. This CDR3 has 14 residues. Per the germline V gene, CDR1 is ENHRY and CDR2 is SYGVKD. DNA of the CDR3: TGTGCCATCAGTGGGTCAGGGAGTAACACTGAAGCTTTCTTT. It encodes CAISGSGSNTEAFF.

The chain employs TRBV6-5 and TRBJ2-1; 10 nucleotides agree with TRBD2. The CDR3 consists of 14 residues. Germline assignment: CDR1 MNHEY and CDR2 SVGAGI. Trimming took 6 bases from V and 7 from J; bases not matched to a gene: 6. The CDR3 is CASRSGRAKNEQFF. The CDR3 bases are TGTGCCAGCAGGAGCGGGAGGGCCAAGAATGAGCAGTTCTTC.

The chain uses TRBV21-1 and TRBJ1-1; the table's D call, TRBD1, has no DNA check behind it. TRBV21-1 is flagged as a pseudogene. The CDR3 length is 18 residues. Written as DNA, the CDR3 is TGTGCCAGCAGCAAAGGTTATGAGGGGGCCTCCGATGGTACTGAAGCTTTCTTT. Protein sequence: CASSKGYEGASDGTEAFF.